The 26 T cell receptor beta chains below all came from one sample that was sequenced in a study of post-analysis software for immune sequencing data. Study-level results: A few TRBV segments appeared more often in patients than in controls, and TRBV5-6, TRBV5-1 and TRBV20-1 were among these.

No antigens are known for them. Each TCR beta cDNA library carried unique molecular identifiers. TCRdb fed the PCR reads into MiXCR, producing one record per CDR3 protein. The sample shows roughly 170,000 distinct CDR3 sequences, approximately 30% of them seen only once. Sequencing used blood. These receptors all come from a girl aged 10 to 17 with multiple sclerosis.

V and J are TRBV7-2 and TRBJ2-5, with 9 bases that match TRBD1. J gave up 5 bases and V 5 bases, and 6 bases lay outside the gene matches. The CDR3 extends over 14 amino acids. The germline V gene has CDR1 SGHTA and CDR2 FQGNSA. The CDR3 DNA follows: TGTGCCAGCAGCGCGGACAGGGGAACGGAGACCCAGTACTTC. Translating it yields CASSADRGTETQYF.

CDR3 in DNA: TGCAGTGCTCATAACTCCTTAGCGGGCCCGCACAATGAGCAGTTCTTC. Protein sequence: CSAHNSLAGPHNEQFF. The chain recombines TRBV20-1 with TRBJ2-1; 7 nucleotides match TRBD2. The V and J ends lost 5 bases and 5 bases, in that order; junction bases with no gene match: 15. This CDR3 is 16 amino acids long. Germline CDR1 reads DFQATT; CDR2 reads SNEGSKA (reference sequence).

Remarks on this clonotype: A read error may account for a junction end that differs from germline. The chain couples TRBV5-5 to TRBJ2-5; D gene uncertain. The closer fit of TRBJ2-7 to the DNA end suggests the J call may be wrong. CDR1 and CDR2 (germline): SGHKS, YYEKEE (reference sequence). The CDR3 sequence is 12 residues long. The CDR3 spells CASSLLSCEQYF. Here the CDR3 DNA reads TGTGCCAGCAGCTTGCTGTCCTGCGAGCAGTACTTC.

The gene calls are TRBV10-3 and TRBJ1-1; D gene unclear. V dropped 3 bases and J dropped 0 bases, with 14 bases sitting between them. The CDR3 is made up of 16 amino acids. CDR1 and CDR2 from the germline V gene are ENHRY and SYGVKD. In nucleotides, the CDR3 is TGTGCCATCAGTGAACGGCCTGGGGTTTTGAACACTGAAGCTTTCTTT. This translates into CAISERPGVLNTEAFF.

This clonotype appeared a few times. J is TRBJ1-1 and V is TRBV14, with D maybe TRBD1 (5 bases). Germline V CDR1 and CDR2: SGHDN, FVKESK. The CDR3 consists of 15 residues. Trimming removed 0 bases from V and 6 bases from J, with 14 bases in between. CDR3 in DNA: TGTGCCAGCAGCCAAGATCTTACCGGGGCCTCTGAAGCTTTCTTT. The encoded protein is CASSQDLTGASEAFF.

This clonotype has only a few counts. This chain uses TRBV30 with TRBJ2-1; D not certain. The germline V gene encodes CDR1 GTSNPN and CDR2 SVGIG (reference sequence). The CDR3 length is 13 residues. Trimming pared 4 bases from V and 8 bases from J, leaving 15 bases between. The CDR3 DNA sequence: TGTGCCTGGAACACTCTGGGATTGTATGAGCAGTTCTTC. Translated, it gives CAWNTLGLYEQFF.

V and J are TRBV28 and TRBJ1-1, with D maybe TRBD1 (5 bases). The V end lost 3 bases, the J end lost 5 bases, and 19 bases lay between the germline ends. Germline-derived CDR1 and CDR2 are MDHEN and SYDVKM. The CDR3 is made up of 16 amino acids. CDR3 bases: TGTGCCAGCAGTTTGACCCGAAACAGGCGAGGGACTGAAGCTTTCTTT. This encodes CASSLTRNRRGTEAFF.

This clonotype was seen many times. CDR3 loop: CSVTGTGHNNEQFF. CDR3 nucleotides: TGCAGCGTTACCGGGACAGGGCACAACAATGAGCAGTTCTTC. The genes are TRBV29-1 and TRBJ2-1; 9 bases line up with TRBD1. The CDR3 covers 14 residues. Trimming cost V 5 bases and J 5 bases; bases outside gene matches: 7. Germline lookup yields CDR1 SQVTM and CDR2 ANQGSEA.

Worth noting for this clonotype: A read error is possible here, since a much larger clone lies one base away. CDR3 in amino acids: CASSLGLPRSYNEQFF. As DNA, the CDR3 is TGTGCCAGCAGCTTGGGACTCCCCCGCTCCTACAATGAGCAGTTCTTC. The chain uses TRBV5-6 and TRBJ2-1; D not certain. Germline CDR1 SGHDT, CDR2 YYEEEE. The CDR3 runs 16 residues. The ends were cut back, 0 bases at V and 0 bases at J, with 10 bases in the middle.

In this sample, this clonotype turned up many times. The chain joins TRBV5-1 to TRBJ2-1; D might be TRBD1 (5 bases). V gave up 4 bases and J gave up 4 bases, with 21 bases separating them. The CDR3 contains 17 residues. The V gene's germline CDR1 is SGHRS and CDR2 YFSETQ. Written as DNA, the CDR3 is TGCGCCAGCAGCCTAACAGGATCGCCTCCCCTTTACAATGAGCAGTTCTTC. As protein: CASSLTGSPPLYNEQFF. Looking up the rest from reference TRBV5-1 and TRBJ2-1 gives the full variable domain: KAGVTQTPRYLIKTRGQQVTLSCSPISGHRSVSWYQQTPGQGLQFLFEYFSETQRNKGNFPGRFSGRQFSNSRSEMNVSTLELGDSALYLCASSLTGSPPLYNEQFFGPGTRLTVL.

Points on this clonotype: Since a much larger clone is just one base distant, this may be a read error. The gene calls are TRBV4-1 and TRBJ1-2; D is ambiguous. This CDR3 is 13 amino acids long. Germline V gene data show CDR1 as MGHRA and CDR2 as YSYEKL. The CDR3 nucleotides read TGCACCAGCAGTCGCTGGGTTGACTATGGCTACACCTTC. It is translated as CTSSRWVDYGYTF.

A note on this clonotype: Mismatch with germline at one junction end may stem from a read error. CDR3 bases: TGTGCCAGCCATTCGAATGGGCTAGCGGGAGGTAACGGGGAGCGGTTTTTT. It is translated as CASHSNGLAGGNGERFF. The chain has TRBV12-3 or TRBV12-4 and TRBJ2-2; 11 bases match TRBD2. This CDR3 spans 17 amino acids.

The rearrangement links TRBV20-1 to TRBJ1-6; perhaps TRBD1 as D (6 bases). Germline lookup yields CDR1 DFQATT and CDR2 SNEGSKA (reference sequence). Trimming cost V 3 bases and J 7 bases, with 7 bases left between them. The CDR3 sequence is 12 residues long. The CDR3 reads CSASQGNSPLHF. For the CDR3, the DNA is TGCAGTGCTAGCCAGGGGAATTCACCCCTCCACTTT.

The count of this clonotype is one. J is TRBJ2-7 and V is TRBV4-2; perhaps TRBD2 as D (5 bases). V was pared by 3 bases and J by 4 bases, with 22 bases between. The germline gives CDR1 LGHNA, CDR2 YNFKEQ. There are 17 residues in the CDR3. CDR3 nucleotides: TGTGCCAGCAGCCAGGGAAGGTTGTCTAGCAGGAGTTACGAGCAGTACTTC. Protein product: CASSQGRLSSRSYEQYF.

This clonotype has more than one count but fewer than ten. A read error is possible here, since a much larger clone lies one base away. The chain couples TRBV6-1 to TRBJ2-7; 7 nucleotides match TRBD1. After removal of 5 bases from V and 10 bases from J, the junction contained 8 bases not matched to a gene. Germline V lookup: CDR1 MNHNS, CDR2 SASEGT. The CDR3 contains 12 residues. CDR3 nucleotide sequence: TGTGCCAGCAGTTATATGGGACAGTCTCAGTACTTC. Translation gives CASSYMGQSQYF.

This clonotype was seen a few times. V is TRBV3-1 and J is TRBJ1-5; 7 nucleotides align to TRBD1. The CDR3 runs to 14 residues. V was pared by 4 bases and J by 4 bases, with 4 bases of the junction left unmatched. Germline CDR1 is LGHDT and CDR2 is YNNKEL (reference sequence). The CDR3 DNA reads as TGTGCCAGCAGCCTGGGACAGACTAATCAGCCCCAGCATTTT. The encoded protein is CASSLGQTNQPQHF.

In this sample, this clonotype turned up a few times. The V call is TRBV7-3, the J call TRBJ1-1; 9 bases are a match to TRBD1. The CDR3 covers 16 residues. V was clipped by 5 bases and J by 7 bases; unmatched bases: 14. Germline CDR1 is SGHTA and CDR2 is FQGTGA. The chain's CDR3 is CASSLRGTGPLSEAFF. DNA of the CDR3: TGTGCCAGCAGCCTGCGCGGGACAGGGCCACTCAGTGAAGCTTTCTTT.

This clonotype occurred many times. The CDR3 DNA follows: TGTGCCACCAGCAGAACGACAGCGGCCCGCACAGATACGCAGTATTTT. Residues: CATSRTTAARTDTQYF. This chain links TRBV15 with TRBJ2-3; D tentatively reads TRBD1 or TRBD2 (5 bases each). V shed 2 bases and J shed 1 base, with 13 bases lying between them. The germline V gene encodes CDR1 LNHNV and CDR2 YYDKDF (reference sequence). The CDR3 covers 16 residues.

With respect to this clonotype: Given a much more abundant clone one base away, this may be a read error. V is TRBV11-2 and J is TRBJ2-5; tentatively, D is TRBD2 (6 bases). The CDR3 consists of 12 residues. Germline lookup yields CDR1 SGHAT and CDR2 FQNNGV. V lost 7 bases and J lost 5, with 11 bases in between. The CDR3 sequence: CASTSGRETQYF. In DNA form, the CDR3 reads TGTGCCAGCACCTCGGGGAGGGAGACCCAGTACTTC.

The chain links TRBV20-1 to TRBJ2-5, with D uncertain. CDR1 and CDR2 from the germline V gene are DFQATT and SNEGSKA (reference sequence). V was trimmed by 5 bases and J by 3 bases, leaving 7 bases between them. This CDR3 has 11 residues. The CDR3 region is CSADHKETQYF. The CDR3 DNA reads TGCAGTGCTGACCATAAAGAGACCCAGTACTTC.

CDR3 amino acids: CASSSGTSGLIQYF. The CDR3, as DNA: TGTGCCAGCAGTTCCGGGACTAGCGGGCTCATTCAGTACTTC. The chain carries TRBV28 and TRBJ2-4, with 12 bases aligning to TRBD2. After removal of 4 bases from V and 9 bases from J, the junction contained 4 bases not matched to a gene. Germline loops: CDR1 MDHEN, CDR2 SYDVKM. This CDR3 spans 14 amino acids. The full variable domain, in which reference TRBV28 and TRBJ2-4 provide the parts outside the CDR3, is DVKVTQSSRYLVKRTGEKVFLECVQDMDHENMFWYRQDPGLGLRLIYFSYDVKMKEKGDIPEGYSVSREKKERFSLILESASTNQTSMYLCASSSGTSGLIQYFGAGTRLSVL.

The sample holds a few counts of this clonotype. The rearrangement joins TRBV6-5 to TRBJ1-1; no definite D call. With 0 bases removed from V and 4 bases from J, the gap between germline ends came to 12 bases. The germline V gene encodes CDR1 MNHEY and CDR2 SVGAGI. This CDR3 contains 15 residues. The CDR3 DNA is TGTGCCAGCAGTTACTCGACGGTAGGAGGCACTGAAGCTTTCTTT. This sequence encodes CASSYSTVGGTEAFF.

The table lists this clonotype with a few counts. The chain joins TRBV7-8 to TRBJ1-1, with no clear D. Germline V gives CDR1 SGHVS, CDR2 FQNEAQ. This CDR3 spans 14 amino acids. Trimming pared 4 bases from V and 8 bases from J, leaving 17 bases between. This CDR3 reads CASSSLTTLWEAFF. The CDR3 DNA is TGTGCCAGCAGCTCCCTTACGACCCTTTGGGAAGCTTTCTTT. The full variable domain, in which reference TRBV7-8 and TRBJ1-1 provide the parts outside the CDR3, is GAGVSQSPRYKVAKRGQDVALRCDPISGHVSLFWYQQALGQGPEFLTYFQNEAQLDKSGLPSDRFFAERPEGSVSTLKIQRTQQEDSAVYLCASSSLTTLWEAFFGQGTRLTVV.

This clonotype was found many times. The rearrangement links TRBV10-1 to TRBJ1-4; D is uncertain. Germline V lookup: CDR1 WNHNN, CDR2 SYGVQD (reference sequence). This CDR3 region has 14 residues. The V end lost 4 bases, the J end lost 0 bases, and 6 bases lay between the germline ends. The CDR3 reads CASSASSTNEKLFF. CDR3 sequence (DNA): TGCGCCAGCAGTGCAAGTTCAACTAATGAAAAACTGTTTTTT.

As regards this clonotype: This sequence may be a read error, since a much larger clone differs from it by one base. The rearrangement links TRBV29-1 to TRBJ2-1; 8 nucleotides align to TRBD2. Germline V CDR1 and CDR2: SQVTM, ANQGSEA. This CDR3 is built from 17 residues. The CDR3 region has the DNA TGCTGCGTGCAAGGGGGAACAACTAGCGGAATGTACAATGAGCAGTTCTTC. Translating gives CCVQGGTTSGMYNEQFF.

This chain joins TRBV6-1 and TRBJ2-5, with D hard to call. Trimming pared 6 bases from V and 5 bases from J, leaving 10 bases between. There are 12 residues in the CDR3. Germline loops: CDR1 MNHNS, CDR2 SASEGT. The DNA of the CDR3 is TGTGCCAGCAGCCGCCCCTTGGAGACCCAGTACTTC. Protein: CASSRPLETQYF.